This T cell receptor beta chain was documented in a study of T cell responses to AZD1222 COVID-19 vaccine. Across the study: Pooling of second doses given at about 4 or about 12 weeks was done. Study findings and constraints: The peak T cell response came first, and repertoires were sampled only after it. Just 5 to 7 people given AZD1222 tested seropositive at baseline.

Clones were sequenced by immunoSEQ multiplex PCR, and TCRdb holds only the in-frame ones, with some missing. The sample records approximately 120,000 clones, approximately 90% being singletons. Note on this clone: As yet, its antigen is unknown.

This specimen was peripheral blood, taken on day 0 of AZD1222 vaccination. This clonotype originated in an adult in good health.

The CDR3: CASSLASGSYGSTDTQYF. CDR3 nucleotide sequence: TGTGCCAGCAGTTTGGCTAGCGGGAGTTATGGGAGCACAGATACGCAGTATTTT. The rearrangement uses TRBV6-2 or TRBV6-3 and TRBJ2-3; 10 bases map to TRBD2. Germline loops: CDR1 MNHEY, CDR2 SVGEGT. V shed 4 bases and J 0 bases; nucleotides not matched to a gene: 10. The CDR3 spans 18 residues.